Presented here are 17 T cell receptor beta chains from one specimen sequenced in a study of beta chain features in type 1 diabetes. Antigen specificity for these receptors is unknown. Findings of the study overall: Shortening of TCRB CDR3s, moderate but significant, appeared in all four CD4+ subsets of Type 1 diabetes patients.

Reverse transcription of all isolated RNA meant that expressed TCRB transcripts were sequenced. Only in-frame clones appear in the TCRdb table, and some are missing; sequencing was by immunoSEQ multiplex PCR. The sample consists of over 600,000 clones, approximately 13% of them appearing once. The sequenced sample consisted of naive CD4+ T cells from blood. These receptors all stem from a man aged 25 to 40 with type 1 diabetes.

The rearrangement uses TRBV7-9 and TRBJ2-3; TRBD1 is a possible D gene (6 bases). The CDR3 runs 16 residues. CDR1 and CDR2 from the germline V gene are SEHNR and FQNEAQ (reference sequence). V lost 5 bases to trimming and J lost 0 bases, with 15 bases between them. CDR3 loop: CASSPRTAPSTDTQYF. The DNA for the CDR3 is TGTGCCAGCAGCCCGCGGACAGCGCCTAGCACAGATACGCAGTATTTT.

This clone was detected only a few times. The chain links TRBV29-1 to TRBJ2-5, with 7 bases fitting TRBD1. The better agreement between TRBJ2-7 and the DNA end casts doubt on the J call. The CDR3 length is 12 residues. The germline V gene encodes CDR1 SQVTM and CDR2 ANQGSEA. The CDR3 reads CSVGQDSYEQYF. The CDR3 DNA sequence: TGCAGCGTCGGACAGGATTCCTACGAGCAGTACTTC.

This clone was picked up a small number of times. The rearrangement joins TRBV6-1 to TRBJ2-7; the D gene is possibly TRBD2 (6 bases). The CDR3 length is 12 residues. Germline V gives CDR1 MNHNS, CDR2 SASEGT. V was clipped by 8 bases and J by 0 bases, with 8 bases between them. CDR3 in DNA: TGTGCCAGCCGGGGGAGCTCCTACGAGCAGTACTTC. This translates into CASRGSSYEQYF.

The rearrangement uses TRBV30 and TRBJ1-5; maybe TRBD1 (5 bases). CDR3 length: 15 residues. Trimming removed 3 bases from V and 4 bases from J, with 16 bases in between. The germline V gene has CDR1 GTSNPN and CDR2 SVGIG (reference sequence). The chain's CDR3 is CAWSDSGWFNQPQHF. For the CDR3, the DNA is TGTGCCTGGAGCGACTCAGGGTGGTTTAATCAGCCCCAGCATTTT. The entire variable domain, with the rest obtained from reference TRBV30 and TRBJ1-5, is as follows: SQTIHQWPATLVQPVGSPLSLECTVEGTSNPNLYWYRQAAGRGLQLLFYSVGIGQISSEVPQNLSASRPQDRQFILSSKKLLLSDSGFYLCAWSDSGWFNQPQHFGDGTRLSIL.

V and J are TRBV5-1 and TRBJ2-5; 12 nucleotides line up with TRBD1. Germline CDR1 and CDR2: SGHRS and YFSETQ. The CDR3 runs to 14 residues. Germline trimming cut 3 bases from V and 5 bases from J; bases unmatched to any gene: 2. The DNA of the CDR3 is TGCGCCAGCAGCTGGGGACAGGGGGCCGAGACCCAGTACTTC. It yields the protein CASSWGQGAETQYF.

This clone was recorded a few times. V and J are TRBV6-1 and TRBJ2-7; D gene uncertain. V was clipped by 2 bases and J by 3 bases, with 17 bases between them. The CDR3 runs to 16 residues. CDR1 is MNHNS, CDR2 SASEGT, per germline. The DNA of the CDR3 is TGTGCCAGCAGTGAACTTACCGGGCCAAAGCTCTACGAGCAGTACTTC. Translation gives CASSELTGPKLYEQYF.

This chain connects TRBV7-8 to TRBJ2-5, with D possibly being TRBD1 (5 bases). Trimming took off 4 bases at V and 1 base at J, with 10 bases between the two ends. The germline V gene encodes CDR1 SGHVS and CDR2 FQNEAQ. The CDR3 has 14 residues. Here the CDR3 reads CASSSDRFQETQYF. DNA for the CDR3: TGTGCCAGCAGCTCTGACAGATTCCAAGAGACCCAGTACTTC.

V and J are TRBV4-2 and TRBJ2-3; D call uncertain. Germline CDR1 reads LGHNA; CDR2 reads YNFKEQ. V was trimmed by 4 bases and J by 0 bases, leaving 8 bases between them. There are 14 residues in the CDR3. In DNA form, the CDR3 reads TGTGCCAGCAGCCCCGCCACCAGCACAGATACGCAGTATTTT. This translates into CASSPATSTDTQYF.

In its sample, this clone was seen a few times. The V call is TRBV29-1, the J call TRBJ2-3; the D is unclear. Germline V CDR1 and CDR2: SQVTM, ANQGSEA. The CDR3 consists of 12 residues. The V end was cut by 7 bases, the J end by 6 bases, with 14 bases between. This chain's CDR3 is CSAREGWDTQYF. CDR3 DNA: TGCAGCGCCCGTGAAGGGTGGGATACGCAGTATTTT.

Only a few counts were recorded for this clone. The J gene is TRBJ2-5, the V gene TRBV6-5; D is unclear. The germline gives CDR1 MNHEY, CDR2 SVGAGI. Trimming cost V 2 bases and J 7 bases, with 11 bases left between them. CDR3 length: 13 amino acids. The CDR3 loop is CASSYETEGTQYF. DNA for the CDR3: TGTGCCAGCAGTTACGAGACGGAAGGGACCCAGTACTTC.

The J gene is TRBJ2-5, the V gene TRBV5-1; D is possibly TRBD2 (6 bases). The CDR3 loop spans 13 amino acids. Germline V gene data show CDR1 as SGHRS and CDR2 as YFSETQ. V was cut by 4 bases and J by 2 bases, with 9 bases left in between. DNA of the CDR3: TGCGCCAGCAGCCGGGACTCTCAAGAGACCCAGTACTTC. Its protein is CASSRDSQETQYF.

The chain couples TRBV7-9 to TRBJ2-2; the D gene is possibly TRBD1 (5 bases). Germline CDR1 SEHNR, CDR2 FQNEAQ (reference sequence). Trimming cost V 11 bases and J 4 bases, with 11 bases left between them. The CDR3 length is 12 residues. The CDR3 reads CALKGVTGELFF. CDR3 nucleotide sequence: TGTGCCCTAAAAGGGGTCACCGGGGAGCTGTTTTTT.

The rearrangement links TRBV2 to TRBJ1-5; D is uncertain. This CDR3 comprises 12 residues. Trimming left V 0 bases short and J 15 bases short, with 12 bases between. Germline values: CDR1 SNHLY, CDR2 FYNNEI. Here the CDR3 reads CASSEAQGSRHF. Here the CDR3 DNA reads TGTGCCAGCAGTGAAGCGCAAGGGAGCCGGCATTTT.

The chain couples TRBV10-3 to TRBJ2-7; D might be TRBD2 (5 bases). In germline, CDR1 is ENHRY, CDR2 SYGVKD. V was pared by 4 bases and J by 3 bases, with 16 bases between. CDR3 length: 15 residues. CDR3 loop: CAISASYSGSYEQYF. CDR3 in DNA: TGTGCCATCAGTGCGTCCTATTCGGGGAGCTACGAGCAGTACTTC.

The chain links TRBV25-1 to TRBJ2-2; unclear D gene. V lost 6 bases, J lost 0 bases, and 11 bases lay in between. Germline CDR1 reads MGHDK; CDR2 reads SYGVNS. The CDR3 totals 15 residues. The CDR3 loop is CASSRRVSNTGELFF. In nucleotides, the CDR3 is TGTGCCAGCAGCCGCCGGGTCTCGAACACCGGGGAGCTGTTTTTT.

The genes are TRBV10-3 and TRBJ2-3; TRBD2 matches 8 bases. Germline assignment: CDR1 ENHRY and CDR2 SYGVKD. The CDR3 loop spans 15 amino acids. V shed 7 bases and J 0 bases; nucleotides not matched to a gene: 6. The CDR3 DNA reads TGTGCCATCACCTCAGGACTAGCTAGCACAGATACGCAGTATTTT. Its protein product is CAITSGLASTDTQYF.

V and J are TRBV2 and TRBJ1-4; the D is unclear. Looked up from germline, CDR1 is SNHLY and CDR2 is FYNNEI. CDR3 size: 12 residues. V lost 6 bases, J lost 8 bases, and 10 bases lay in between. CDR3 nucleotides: TGTGCCAGCAGGGACGGCCCCGAAAAACTGTTTTTT. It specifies CASRDGPEKLFF.